What follows are 24 T cell receptor beta chains derived from one specimen sequenced in a study of T cell repertoires in cytomegalovirus infection. TCRdb re-called the reads with MiXCR, one entry per CDR3 protein. This table holds under 300,000 distinct CDR3 sequences, 10% to 15% found once. The material sequenced was PBMCs. Receptor source: a human donor in good health (CMV status not recorded). Some clones in this sample may be carry-over from other donors' samples.

In its sample, this clonotype is medium-sized (0.01 to 0.1%). The chain has TRBV7-2 and TRBJ1-2; 10 bases line up with TRBD1. The V and J ends lost 1 base and 4 bases, in that order; junction bases with no gene match: 3. CDR3 length: 15 residues. CDR1 and CDR2 from the germline V gene are SGHTA and FQGNSA. The CDR3 DNA reads TGTGCCAGCAGCTTAGGGGGGACAGGGGTCTATGGCTACACCTTC. Its translation: CASSLGGTGVYGYTF. The variable domain in full, completed from reference TRBV7-2 and TRBJ1-2, reads GAGVSQSPSNKVTEKGKDVELRCDPISGHTALYWYRQSLGQGLEFLIYFQGNSAPDKSGLPSDRFSAERTGGSVSTLTIQRTQQEDSAVYLCASSLGGTGVYGYTFGSGTRLTVV.

This clonotype was picked up a small number of times. V gene TRBV19 combines with J gene TRBJ1-5; D remains unclear. Trimming stripped 0 bases from V and 5 bases from J, with 5 bases between. Germline V gene sequence: CDR1 LNHDA, CDR2 SQIVND (reference sequence). The CDR3 covers 13 residues. The CDR3 spells CASSIDSYQPQHF. Here the CDR3 DNA reads TGTGCCAGTAGTATAGATTCCTATCAGCCCCAGCATTTT.

This clonotype was observed a handful of times. The rearrangement links TRBV19 to TRBJ2-1; 9 bases align to TRBD2. CDR3 length: 14 residues. After removal of 3 bases from V and 9 bases from J, the junction contained 6 bases not matched to a gene. The germline CDR1 and CDR2 sequences are LNHDA and SQIVND (reference sequence). The CDR3 sequence: CASSMGRGGTEQFF. The CDR3 DNA follows: TGTGCCAGTAGTATGGGGCGGGGGGGCACTGAGCAGTTCTTC. The full variable domain, with the rest looked up from reference TRBV19 and TRBJ2-1, is DGGITQSPKYLFRKEGQNVTLSCEQNLNHDAMYWYRQDPGQGLRLIYYSQIVNDFQKGDIAEGYSVSREKKESFPLTVTSAQKNPTAFYLCASSMGRGGTEQFFGPGTRLTVL.

The chain links TRBV19 to TRBJ2-2; TRBD2 matches 8 bases. V was pared by 3 bases and J by 3 bases, with 9 bases of the junction left unmatched. Germline V lookup: CDR1 LNHDA, CDR2 SQIVND (reference sequence). The CDR3 runs 17 residues. CDR3 bases: TGTGCCAGTAGTATCCCCCGCGGGGGGACCGACACCGGGGAGCTGTTTTTT. It encodes CASSIPRGGTDTGELFF.

Many counts were recorded for this clonotype. The chain employs TRBV7-2 and TRBJ2-3; D may be TRBD1 or TRBD2 (5 bases each). The V gene lost 3 bases and the J gene lost 3 bases, with 13 bases spanning the gap. This CDR3 has 15 amino acids. The V gene's germline CDR1 is SGHTA and CDR2 FQGNSA. The CDR3 DNA follows: TGTGCCAGCAGCTTCGGGGCTCTAGGTACAGATACGCAGTATTTT. Translated, it gives CASSFGALGTDTQYF.

This clonotype was seen repeatedly, ten times or more. The chain joins TRBV19 to TRBJ1-1; D remains ambiguous. The V gene's germline CDR1 is LNHDA and CDR2 SQIVND (reference sequence). There are 13 residues in the CDR3. The V gene lost 4 bases and the J gene lost 3 bases, with 9 bases spanning the gap. CDR3 residues: CASSTPGYTEAFF. In nucleotides, the CDR3 is TGTGCCAGTAGTACTCCAGGATACACTGAAGCTTTCTTT.

The CDR3 is CASRPRVPGPNTGELFF. The CDR3 bases are TGTGCCAGTAGGCCTCGGGTTCCGGGGCCGAACACCGGGGAGCTGTTTTTT. The J gene is TRBJ2-2, the V gene TRBV19; D may correspond to TRBD1 or TRBD2 (5 bases each). This CDR3 comprises 17 residues. Germline values: CDR1 LNHDA, CDR2 SQIVND (reference sequence). The V end lost 6 bases, the J end lost 0 bases, and 17 bases lay between the germline ends.

The chain carries TRBV20-1 and TRBJ1-5, with D uncertain. The germline CDR1 and CDR2 sequences are DFQATT and SNEGSKA (reference sequence). This CDR3 has 14 residues. Trimming stripped 3 bases from V and 2 bases from J, with 11 bases between. The chain's CDR3 is CSASRQSGNQPQHF. In DNA, the CDR3 is TGCAGTGCTAGCCGCCAATCGGGCAATCAGCCCCAGCATTTT.

The table lists this clonotype with a few counts. The DNA of the CDR3 is TGTGCCAGCAGCCAACATACCGGGACAGAGAGCTCCTACGAGCAGTACTTC. This sequence encodes CASSQHTGTESSYEQYF. The chain joins TRBV4-2 to TRBJ2-7; the match to TRBD1 covers 7 bases. Germline CDR1 is LGHNA and CDR2 is YNFKEQ. There are 17 residues in the CDR3. V was pared by 2 bases and J by 0 bases, with 10 bases of the junction left unmatched.

This clonotype has ten or more counts. The V gene is TRBV12-3 or TRBV12-4, the J gene TRBJ2-1, with TRBD1 matching 7 bases. The CDR3 totals 16 residues. Germline trimming cut 2 bases from V and 0 bases from J; bases unmatched to any gene: 4. The CDR3 sequence: CASSLRTGSSYNEQFF. The CDR3 DNA follows: TGTGCCAGCAGTTTAAGGACAGGCAGCTCCTACAATGAGCAGTTCTTC.

In this sample, this clonotype turned up a few times. The CDR3: CASSLGAESSDTQYF. The CDR3 coding sequence is TGTGCCAGCAGCTTAGGTGCGGAATCATCAGATACGCAGTATTTT. The V gene is TRBV7-6, the J gene TRBJ2-3; D call uncertain. This CDR3 is built from 15 residues. The germline V gene encodes CDR1 SGHVS and CDR2 FNYEAQ. V lost 1 base to trimming and J lost 4 bases, with 12 bases between them.

This clonotype has a count of ten or more. The J gene is TRBJ1-6, the V gene TRBV7-2; D is unresolved. The CDR3 extends over 15 amino acids. Germline CDR1 is SGHTA and CDR2 is FQGNSA. V lost 1 base and J 8 bases, leaving 12 bases between the germline ends. The DNA for the CDR3 is TGTGCCAGCAGCTTAGAGGTTGAAATCCATTCACCCCTCCACTTT. Translated: CASSLEVEIHSPLHF.

This clonotype occurred many times. The chain uses TRBV7-2 and TRBJ2-1; 13 nucleotides align to TRBD2. After removal of 6 bases from V and 7 bases from J, the junction contained 6 bases not matched to a gene. The germline V gene encodes CDR1 SGHTA and CDR2 FQGNSA. This CDR3 has 15 residues. CDR3 protein: CASRLAGGGRNEQFF. DNA for the CDR3: TGTGCCAGCAGACTAGCGGGAGGGGGAAGGAATGAGCAGTTCTTC.

This clonotype has at least ten counts. This chain uses TRBV20-1 with TRBJ1-2, with TRBD1 identical over 8 bases. Trimming removed 0 bases from V and 7 bases from J; junction bases left unmatched: 7. Germline V gene lookup returns CDR1 DFQATT and CDR2 SNEGSKA (reference sequence). This CDR3 region has 14 residues. The DNA of the CDR3 is TGCAGTGCTAGAGATCCCAGGGGGCTAGGTGGCTACACCTTC. As protein: CSARDPRGLGGYTF.

This clonotype was found many times. The chain has TRBV5-1 and TRBJ1-1, with D perhaps matching TRBD1 (6 bases). This CDR3 comprises 14 residues. CDR1 is SGHRS, CDR2 YFSETQ, per germline. Trimming took 6 bases from V and 1 from J, leaving 13 bases between them. Written as DNA, the CDR3 is TGCGCCAGCAACCCGGGGGCCGGGAACACTGAAGCTTTCTTT. Protein sequence: CASNPGAGNTEAFF. The complete variable domain, with remaining parts taken from reference TRBV5-1 and TRBJ1-1, reads KAGVTQTPRYLIKTRGQQVTLSCSPISGHRSVSWYQQTPGQGLQFLFEYFSETQRNKGNFPGRFSGRQFSNSRSEMNVSTLELGDSALYLCASNPGAGNTEAFFGQGTRLTVV.

The chain combines TRBV7-2 with TRBJ2-5; 7 nucleotides align to TRBD2. V gave up 4 bases and J gave up 2 bases; unmatched junction bases: 13. Germline V lookup: CDR1 SGHTA, CDR2 FQGNSA. This CDR3 has 17 residues. CDR3 loop: CASSSMLGRGPQETQYF. CDR3 nucleotide sequence: TGTGCCAGCAGCTCGATGCTAGGGAGGGGTCCTCAAGAGACCCAGTACTTC.

For this clonotype: A read error may explain this, as a much larger clone is one base away. The chain recombines TRBV6-7 with TRBJ1-5, with D possibly being TRBD1 (6 bases). TRBV6-7 is treated as an ORF (open reading frame) with a function not yet certain. This CDR3 is 13 amino acids long. Here the CDR3 DNA reads TGTGACAGTAAGGGGGACGGCAATCAGCCCCAGCATTTT. This encodes CDSKGDGNQPQHF.

The chain employs TRBV5-1 and TRBJ2-7; 7 bases line up with TRBD1. With V trimmed by 0 bases and J by 6 bases, 9 bases remained unmatched. The CDR3 has 15 residues. Looked up from germline, CDR1 is SGHRS and CDR2 is YFSETQ. In DNA, the CDR3 is TGCGCCAGCAGCTTGGCAGGGGGAGTCGTAGGCGAGCAGTACTTC. It yields the protein CASSLAGGVVGEQYF. Complete variable domain (other parts from reference TRBV5-1 and TRBJ2-7): KAGVTQTPRYLIKTRGQQVTLSCSPISGHRSVSWYQQTPGQGLQFLFEYFSETQRNKGNFPGRFSGRQFSNSRSEMNVSTLELGDSALYLCASSLAGGVVGEQYFGPGTRLTVT.

The rearrangement uses TRBV5-1 and TRBJ2-7; 7 bases line up with TRBD1. The CDR3 covers 15 residues. V shed 4 bases, J shed 1 base, and the junction held 8 bases outside the gene matches. Germline CDR1 and CDR2: SGHRS and YFSETQ. CDR3 residues: CASSATPGQSYEQYF. CDR3 in DNA: TGCGCCAGCAGCGCGACACCGGGACAGTCCTACGAGCAGTACTTC.

This clonotype was seen ten or more times. The chain has TRBV7-9 and TRBJ2-1; D perhaps matches TRBD2 (6 bases). Per germline, CDR1 SEHNR and CDR2 FQNEAQ (reference sequence). The CDR3 runs 17 residues. V was pared by 1 base and J by 8 bases, with 21 bases between. The CDR3 here is CASSLGGGVDGFDEQFF. The CDR3 DNA is TGTGCCAGCAGCTTAGGTGGAGGGGTGGACGGTTTCGATGAGCAGTTCTTC.

This clonotype was recorded at least ten times. This chain links TRBV7-2 with TRBJ2-7, with D uncertain. Trimming pared 1 base from V and 0 bases from J, leaving 10 bases between. CDR3 length: 15 residues. Germline values: CDR1 SGHTA, CDR2 FQGNSA. DNA of the CDR3: TGTGCCAGCAGCTTAGAGTGGGCTAGCTCCTACGAGCAGTACTTC. Protein product: CASSLEWASSYEQYF.

The chain combines TRBV6-2 or TRBV6-3 with TRBJ2-3, with D unresolved. The V and J ends lost 2 bases and 2 bases respectively, with 11 bases between them. Looked up from germline, CDR1 is MNHEY and CDR2 is SVGEGT. The CDR3 sequence is 15 residues long. Here the CDR3 reads CASSYSSANTDTQYF. The CDR3 DNA is TGTGCCAGCAGTTACAGCAGCGCCAACACAGATACGCAGTATTTT.

The gene calls are TRBV12-3 or TRBV12-4 and TRBJ1-2; TRBD1 might be the D (6 bases). This CDR3 spans 15 amino acids. Trimming shortened V by 2 bases and J by 4 bases, and 14 bases separated the two germline ends. The CDR3, as DNA: TGTGCCAGCAGTTTATCGGGGGGGCGCCCCTATGGCTACACCTTC. It is translated as CASSLSGGRPYGYTF.

This clonotype was observed many times. The J gene is TRBJ2-3, the V gene TRBV20-1, with D hard to call. Germline lookup yields CDR1 DFQATT and CDR2 SNEGSKA (reference sequence). Trimming took 5 bases from V and 0 from J, leaving 21 bases between them. CDR3 length: 17 residues. CDR3 coding DNA: TGCAGTGCTTTGCCCCTACCGACTGTTCCTAGCACAGATACGCAGTATTTT. It translates to CSALPLPTVPSTDTQYF.